Sequencing of this T cell receptor beta chain was carried out in a study of cytomegalovirus exposure and HLA in healthy donors. The CDR3 extends over 16 amino acids. Germline trimming cut 3 bases from V and 0 bases from J; bases unmatched to any gene: 5. Looked up from germline, CDR1 is SNHLY and CDR2 is FYNNEI. The PCR contained 60 Vbeta and 13 Jbeta primers. Measured with immunoSEQ multiplex PCR; TCRdb has only the in-frame clones, and not every one. This table holds about 160,000 clones, around 74% found once. This clone has a single count. The chain links TRBV2 to TRBJ2-1, with 7 bases aligning to TRBD2. Sequencing input: PBMCs. The origin of this receptor is a female donor in good health and CMV-seronegative. This CDR3 reads CASSDWDYNSYNEQFF. The CDR3 DNA reads as TGTGCCAGCAGTGATTGGGACTACAACTCCTACAATGAGCAGTTCTTC.